This TCR beta chain appears in the sequencing data of a study of breast tumors, draining lymph nodes, adjacent tissues. General observations from the study: The data were judged consistent with most tumor T cells coming from lymph node and expanding in tumor. Tumor repertoires ranked between lymph nodes and nontumor tissue in diversity, with V and J gene preferences. Luminal-like breast cancer showed significantly higher tumor–nontumor repertoire similarity than basal-like.

TCRdb ran MiXCR on the multiplex PCR reads and lists one entry per CDR3 protein. The profile covers approximately 170,000 distinct CDR3 sequences, with around a third appearing a single time and around 4% taken by the ten largest. Samples came from axillary lymph nodes draining the breast cancer. This clonotype was detected ten times or more. The antigen is not known. The V and J ends lost 5 bases and 7 bases, in that order; junction bases with no gene match: 13. The CDR3 runs to 17 residues. Germline loops: CDR1 SGHVS, CDR2 FQNEAQ. The genes are TRBV7-8 and TRBJ2-1, with TRBD2 identical over 11 bases. This TCR was sampled from a female donor with breast cancer. Some clones in this sample may be carry-over from other donors' samples. Sequencing used axillary lymph node tissue. CDR3 bases: TGTGCCAGCAGCCCGGGACTAGCGGAGCTACTAGGGAATGAGCAGTTCTTC. This translates into CASSPGLAELLGNEQFF.